This TCR beta chain came from a study of blood T cell repertoires in COVID-19. V dropped 4 bases and J dropped 5 bases, with 9 bases sitting between them. CDR1 is KGHSY, CDR2 FQNENV, per germline. The CDR3 loop spans 13 amino acids. The data were produced by immunoSEQ multiplex PCR, yet TCRdb's version contains in-frame clones alone and is incomplete. The repertoire consists of 130,000 to 150,000 clones, with more than 65% occurring once and the leading ten covering about an eighth. The chain recombines TRBV16 with TRBJ1-5; unclear D gene. The sequence was collected from a man at least 80 years old with acute or convalescent COVID-19. The sample was peripheral blood. CDR3 sequence reads: CASSPRRDQPQHF. For the CDR3, the DNA is TGTGCCAGCAGCCCAAGGAGGGATCAGCCCCAGCATTTT.